The 7 T cell receptor beta chains reported below all come from one sample, sequenced in a study of blood T cell repertoires in COVID-19. Assay: immunoSEQ multiplex PCR; the TCRdb copy retains only in-frame clones and omits some. This sample has 250,000 to 350,000 clones, with 88% found just once. Sequencing input: PBMCs or T cells enriched from blood (not recorded which). Receptors originate from a woman aged 50 to 65 who had recovered from COVID-19.

V is TRBV3-1 (or the pseudogene TRBV3-2) and J is TRBJ2-7, with 7 bases aligning to TRBD2. V lost 4 bases and J lost 4; bases outside the gene matches: 13. CDR3 size: 16 residues. The germline CDR1 and CDR2 sequences are LGHDT and YNNKEL (reference sequence). CDR3 bases: TGTGCCAGCAGCCCGAATCGGGGGGAGGTAGTATACGAGCAGTACTTC. Residues: CASSPNRGEVVYEQYF.

This sequence joins TRBV28 and TRBJ1-4, with 7 bases aligning to TRBD1. CDR3 length equals 15 residues. The junction had 7 bases not matched to a gene; V was cut back by 2 bases and J by 7 bases. In germline, CDR1 is MDHEN, CDR2 SYDVKM. CDR3 nucleotide sequence: TGTGCCAGCAGTTTAGGTGGGACAGACTTTGAAAAACTGTTTTTT. Protein product: CASSLGGTDFEKLFF.

J is TRBJ1-1 and V is TRBV18, with TRBD1 as a possible D gene (6 bases). CDR1 is KGHSH and CDR2 is LQKENI in the germline V gene. The ends were cut back, 1 base at V and 1 base at J, with 16 bases in the middle. The CDR3 sequence is 17 residues long. The CDR3 reads CASSPRAGERTNTEAFF. The CDR3 DNA follows: TGTGCCAGCTCACCACGGGCAGGGGAGAGGACGAACACTGAAGCTTTCTTT. Full variable domain (remainder filled in from reference TRBV18 and TRBJ1-1): NAGVMQNPRHLVRRRGQEARLRCSPMKGHSHVYWYRQLPEEGLKFMVYLQKENIIDESGMPKERFSAEFPKEGPSILRIQQVVRGDSAAYFCASSPRAGERTNTEAFFGQGTRLTVV.

This clone was found once. The rearrangement uses TRBV18 and TRBJ1-5, with D possibly being TRBD1 (6 bases). Per germline, CDR1 KGHSH and CDR2 LQKENI. V gave up 2 bases and J gave up 7 bases, with 12 bases separating them. This CDR3 region has 14 residues. The CDR3 spells CASSPTGLGQPQHF. In nucleotides, the CDR3 is TGTGCCAGCTCACCAACAGGGCTAGGGCAGCCCCAGCATTTT.

The rearrangement links TRBV6-6 to TRBJ1-5, with D unclear. The germline V gene has CDR1 MNHNY and CDR2 SVGAGI (reference sequence). The CDR3 length is 14 residues. The ends were cut back, 5 bases at V and 0 bases at J, with 8 bases in the middle. The CDR3 loop reads CASSRVASNQPQHF. The CDR3 coding sequence is TGTGCCAGCAGTCGAGTGGCTAGCAATCAGCCCCAGCATTTT.

The chain combines TRBV5-6 with TRBJ2-5, with 12 nucleotides matching TRBD2. CDR1 and CDR2 from the germline V gene are SGHDT and YYEEEE. The V and J ends lost 2 bases and 5 bases, in that order; junction bases with no gene match: 10. There are 17 residues in the CDR3. CDR3 region: CASSFLVSSGRAETQYF. In DNA form, the CDR3 reads TGTGCCAGCAGCTTTTTAGTATCTAGCGGGAGGGCGGAGACCCAGTACTTC.

The chain's CDR3 is CASSTTGVNTEAFF. In DNA form, the CDR3 reads TGTGCCAGCTCAACGACAGGGGTGAACACTGAAGCTTTCTTT. The chain is built from TRBV18 and TRBJ1-1, with 8 bases identical to TRBD1. CDR1 is KGHSH, CDR2 LQKENI, per germline. V trimming: 5 bases; J trimming: 0 bases; junction bases outside the gene matches: 2. This CDR3 spans 14 amino acids.